The 27 T cell receptor beta chains in this list originate from one sample, sequenced in a study of long-term antiretroviral therapy in people with HIV (dated by TCRdb to the early 2020s). The immunoSEQ hsTCRB v3.0 assay was used at survey level resolution to sequence the TRB variable region. In TCRdb, the immuneACCESS table is reduced to in-frame sequences with V and J assigned. These tables do not hold every clone; where another copy was compared, an unresolved V gene accounts for under half, and the others remain unexplained. In this sample the table shows 9,500 to 11,000 clones, 80% to 90% of which occur a single time. Over 20% of the sample comes from the top ten. Material: unsorted PBMCs, obtained 7 to 7.5 years after starting antiretroviral therapy. Receptors were obtained from a man aged 45-65 years with HIV.

The chain carries TRBV7-9 and TRBJ1-5, with D unresolved. V lost 5 bases to trimming and J lost 6 bases, with 17 bases between them. From germline, CDR1 is SEHNR and CDR2 FQNEAQ (reference sequence). This CDR3 has 15 residues. CDR3 region: CASSLDGESGQPQHF. The CDR3 DNA is TGTGCCAGCAGCCTCGACGGGGAGTCGGGTCAGCCCCAGCATTTT.

The V gene is TRBV27, the J gene TRBJ1-2; D is uncertain. Trimming took 0 bases from V and 5 from J, leaving 7 bases between them. The CDR3 consists of 13 residues. Germline V CDR1 and CDR2: MNHEY, SMNVEV (reference sequence). The CDR3 DNA is TGTGCCAGCAGTTTATCGACCGGGTATGGCTACACCTTC. Protein product: CASSLSTGYGYTF.

J is TRBJ2-3 and V is TRBV7-9; D may be TRBD1 (7 bases). V dropped 1 base and J dropped 3 bases, with 11 bases sitting between them. This CDR3 spans 15 amino acids. Germline V gene lookup returns CDR1 SEHNR and CDR2 FQNEAQ (reference sequence). CDR3 bases: TGTGCCAGCAGCTTAGAGGAGGGGGCGACAGATACGCAGTATTTT. Protein product: CASSLEEGATDTQYF.

The genes are TRBV6-1 and TRBJ1-3; no definite D call. CDR3 length: 15 residues. CDR1 is MNHNS, CDR2 SASEGT, per germline. The V gene lost 2 bases and the J gene lost 0 bases, with 8 bases spanning the gap. The CDR3 protein is CASSEWYYSGNTIYF. CDR3 DNA sequence: TGTGCCAGCAGTGAATGGTATTACTCTGGAAACACCATATATTTT.

This clone occurred once. V and J are TRBV6-4 and TRBJ1-2; TRBD1 matches at 8 bases. The CDR3 runs to 16 residues. With V trimmed by 3 bases and J by 5 bases, 11 bases remained unmatched. Per the germline V gene, CDR1 is MRHNA and CDR2 is SNTAGT. Here the CDR3 reads CASSEGQGLSTYGYTF. CDR3 bases: TGTGCCAGCAGTGAAGGACAGGGTCTTTCTACGTATGGCTACACCTTC.

The genes are TRBV28 and TRBJ1-6, with D hard to call. Trimming pared 4 bases from V and 7 bases from J, leaving 14 bases between. CDR1 and CDR2 from the germline V gene are MDHEN and SYDVKM. The CDR3 is made up of 15 amino acids. The CDR3: CASSSYGDPNSPLHF. The CDR3 bases are TGTGCCAGCAGTTCCTACGGCGATCCAAATTCACCCCTCCACTTT.

This clone came up a few times. This chain connects TRBV25-1 to TRBJ1-6; the D gene is possibly TRBD1 (5 bases). Looked up from germline, CDR1 is MGHDK and CDR2 is SYGVNS. The CDR3 is 12 residues long. V dropped 5 bases and J dropped 15 bases, with 14 bases sitting between them. The CDR3 bases are TGTGCCAGCAGTTATCGGGGGGGTCTCCTCCACTTT. This codes for CASSYRGGLLHF.

In this sample, this clone turned up a few times. The chain recombines TRBV7-9 with TRBJ2-7, with D perhaps TRBD2 (6 bases). The V end lost 4 bases, the J end lost 3 bases, and 16 bases lay between the germline ends. CDR3 length: 15 amino acids. Looked up from germline, CDR1 is SEHNR and CDR2 is FQNEAQ (reference sequence). The CDR3 is CASSSTLLGLYEQYF. CDR3 nucleotide sequence: TGTGCCAGCAGCTCAACCCTATTGGGACTCTACGAGCAGTACTTC.

The J gene is TRBJ2-7, the V gene TRBV7-9; the D call may be TRBD1 or TRBD2 (5 bases each). V gave up 2 bases and J gave up 2 bases, with 19 bases separating them. This CDR3 contains 17 residues. CDR1 is SEHNR and CDR2 is FQNEAQ in the germline V gene (reference sequence). The CDR3: CASSLLRAGRETYEQYF. In DNA form, the CDR3 reads TGTGCCAGCAGCTTATTGCGGGCGGGCAGGGAGACCTACGAGCAGTACTTC.

The chain uses TRBV6-6 and TRBJ2-7, with TRBD1 identical over 8 bases. Germline V gives CDR1 MNHNY, CDR2 SVGAGI (reference sequence). The ends lost 0 bases at V and 7 bases at J; junction bases unmatched: 5. The CDR3 runs to 14 residues. This CDR3 reads CASSYSIYRGEQYF. CDR3 DNA sequence: TGTGCCAGCAGTTACTCGATATACAGGGGGGAGCAGTACTTC.

This rearrangement joins TRBV7-9 to TRBJ1-3; TRBD1 might be the D (6 bases). This CDR3 comprises 12 residues. Germline V gene data show CDR1 as SEHNR and CDR2 as FQNEAQ (reference sequence). The V end lost 8 bases, the J end lost 7 bases, and 12 bases lay between the germline ends. This CDR3 is CASLGTLNTIYF. The CDR3 bases are TGTGCCAGCCTCGGGACACTTAACACCATATATTTT.

This chain uses TRBV5-4 with TRBJ2-7; possibly TRBD1 for D (6 bases). The length of the CDR3 is 15 residues. With 6 bases removed from V and 0 bases from J, the gap between germline ends came to 16 bases. Germline lookup yields CDR1 SGHNT and CDR2 YYREEE (reference sequence). The CDR3 loop is CASTPGGTSSYEQYF. The CDR3 coding sequence is TGTGCCAGCACCCCAGGTGGGACAAGCTCCTACGAGCAGTACTTC.

The V and J genes are TRBV2 and TRBJ2-1, with TRBD2 as a possible D gene (6 bases). The V gene lost 3 bases and the J gene lost 8 bases, with 14 bases spanning the gap. The germline V gene encodes CDR1 SNHLY and CDR2 FYNNEI. The length of the CDR3 is 14 residues. DNA of the CDR3: TGTGCCAGCAGTGACATCCTGACTAGGGATGAGCAGTTCTTC. Amino acids: CASSDILTRDEQFF.

This chain links TRBV27 with TRBJ2-4; no clear D gene. Germline V gives CDR1 MNHEY, CDR2 SMNVEV (reference sequence). There are 13 residues in the CDR3. The V gene lost 5 bases and the J gene lost 8 bases, with 13 bases spanning the gap. The CDR3 DNA follows: TGTGCCAGCAGTACGGGTCTCGGAGACATTCAGTACTTC. This encodes CASSTGLGDIQYF.

The genes are TRBV12-5 and TRBJ1-6; D remains ambiguous. CDR1 and CDR2 from the germline V gene are LGHNT and FRNRAP. The V and J ends lost 3 bases and 9 bases respectively, with 9 bases between them. The CDR3 loop spans 13 amino acids. The CDR3: CASGFRGSSPLHF. As DNA, the CDR3 is TGTGCTAGTGGTTTTCGCGGCAGTTCACCCCTCCACTTT.

CDR3 sequence: CASSFSTHSSYEQYF. CDR3 nucleotides: TGTGCCAGCAGCTTTTCGACTCACAGCTCCTACGAGCAGTACTTC. The V and J genes are TRBV5-5 and TRBJ2-7; no firm D call. Trimming pared 2 bases from V and 0 bases from J, leaving 12 bases between. This CDR3 spans 15 amino acids. The V gene's germline CDR1 is SGHKS and CDR2 YYEKEE (reference sequence). The full variable domain, rest sourced from reference TRBV5-5 and TRBJ2-7, is DAGVTQSPTHLIKTRGQQVTLRCSPISGHKSVSWYQQVLGQGPQFIFQYYEKEERGRGNFPDRFSARQFPNYSSELNVNALLLGDSALYLCASSFSTHSSYEQYFGPGTRLTVT.

The chain recombines TRBV4-1 with TRBJ1-1; no clear D gene. This CDR3 contains 12 residues. The germline V gene has CDR1 MGHRA and CDR2 YSYEKL. Between the trimmed V and J ends, which lost 5 bases and 1 base, there was a span of 5 bases. CDR3 bases: TGCGCCAGCAGCTTTGGGAACACTGAAGCTTTCTTT. Protein sequence: CASSFGNTEAFF.

The rearrangement links TRBV19 to TRBJ1-2; D is ambiguous. V dropped 6 bases and J dropped 4 bases, with 12 bases sitting between them. Germline V lookup: CDR1 LNHDA, CDR2 SQIVND (reference sequence). This CDR3 is 13 amino acids long. This CDR3 is CASSSGLGYGYTF. The CDR3 DNA follows: TGTGCCAGTAGCTCAGGCCTGGGCTATGGCTACACCTTC.

The V gene is TRBV5-5, the J gene TRBJ1-1, with a tentative D call TRBD1 (6 bases). V was pared by 4 bases and J by 0 bases, with 10 bases between. Per germline, CDR1 SGHKS and CDR2 YYEKEE (reference sequence). The CDR3 is made up of 14 amino acids. The DNA for the CDR3 is TGTGCCAGCAGCGAGGACAGACTGAACACTGAAGCTTTCTTT. Encoded protein: CASSEDRLNTEAFF.

This clone came up a few times. The genes are TRBV4-1 and TRBJ1-1, with TRBD1 as a possible D gene (6 bases). The CDR3 has 15 residues. Between the trimmed V and J ends, which lost 4 bases and 5 bases, there was a span of 17 bases. Germline values: CDR1 MGHRA, CDR2 YSYEKL. CDR3 bases: TGCGCCAGCAGCCTAGGTCGACAGGAGGGTACTGAAGCTTTCTTT. As protein: CASSLGRQEGTEAFF.

The V call is TRBV11-1, the J call TRBJ2-7, with D tentatively TRBD1 (6 bases). Germline assignment: CDR1 SGHAT and CDR2 FQDESV (reference sequence). This CDR3 is built from 15 residues. V was clipped by 5 bases and J by 0 bases, with 14 bases between them. The CDR3 coding sequence is TGTGCCAGCAGCCCTGAGGGGGACCTCTCCTACGAGCAGTACTTC. This codes for CASSPEGDLSYEQYF.

The genes are TRBV5-6 and TRBJ2-3; 7 bases agree with TRBD1. The trim removed 4 bases at V and 2 bases at J, leaving 4 bases unmatched. The CDR3 is 14 residues long. The V gene's germline CDR1 is SGHDT and CDR2 YYEEEE. CDR3 coding DNA: TGTGCCAGCAGCCGACAGGGTCCCACAGATACGCAGTATTTT. Its protein product is CASSRQGPTDTQYF. The whole variable domain, filled in from reference TRBV5-6 and TRBJ2-3, reads DAGVTQSPTHLIKTRGQQVTLRCSPKSGHDTVSWYQQALGQGPQFIFQYYEEEERQRGNFPDRFSGHQFPNYSSELNVNALLLGDSALYLCASSRQGPTDTQYFGPGTRLTVL.

This chain links TRBV2 with TRBJ1-1; 7 nucleotides align to TRBD1. The CDR3 totals 15 residues. Unmatched junction bases numbered 5, after V lost 4 bases and J lost 0 bases. The germline gives CDR1 SNHLY, CDR2 FYNNEI. The CDR3 protein is CASSGRGVMNTEAFF. CDR3 bases: TGTGCCAGCAGTGGCAGGGGGGTTATGAACACTGAAGCTTTCTTT.

The V call is TRBV28, the J call TRBJ1-6; D is uncertain. The length of the CDR3 is 14 residues. The germline V gene encodes CDR1 MDHEN and CDR2 SYDVKM. V was trimmed by 2 bases and J by 7 bases, leaving 9 bases between them. The CDR3 here is CASSLRRMNSPLHF. The CDR3 coding sequence is TGTGCCAGCAGTTTAAGACGGATGAATTCACCCCTCCACTTT. Looking up the rest from reference TRBV28 and TRBJ1-6 gives the full variable domain: DVKVTQSSRYLVKRTGEKVFLECVQDMDHENMFWYRQDPGLGLRLIYFSYDVKMKEKGDIPEGYSVSREKKERFSLILESASTNQTSMYLCASSLRRMNSPLHFGNGTRLTVT.

The chain combines TRBV2 with TRBJ1-6; tentatively, D is TRBD1 (5 bases). Looked up from germline, CDR1 is SNHLY and CDR2 is FYNNEI. The CDR3 has 17 residues. Trimming left V 3 bases short and J 0 bases short, with 12 bases between. The CDR3 DNA reads as TGTGCCAGCAGTGAGGGGCACCAGAGCTCCTATAATTCACCCCTCCACTTT. Protein product: CASSEGHQSSYNSPLHF.

The chain employs TRBV27 and TRBJ1-1; D not resolved. The CDR3 consists of 13 residues. Germline V gene lookup returns CDR1 MNHEY and CDR2 SMNVEV (reference sequence). V was trimmed by 6 bases and J by 1 base, leaving 9 bases between them. The CDR3 DNA reads TGTGCCAGCAGGTTAGATCAGAACACTGAAGCTTTCTTT. It codes for CASRLDQNTEAFF.

This chain joins TRBV27 and TRBJ1-2; a possible D gene is TRBD1 (5 bases). The V gene's germline CDR1 is MNHEY and CDR2 SMNVEV (reference sequence). This CDR3 comprises 13 residues. Between the trimmed V and J ends, which lost 4 bases and 5 bases, there was a span of 11 bases. The chain's CDR3 is CASSSGTDYGYTF. DNA for the CDR3: TGTGCCAGCAGTTCCGGGACCGATTATGGCTACACCTTC.